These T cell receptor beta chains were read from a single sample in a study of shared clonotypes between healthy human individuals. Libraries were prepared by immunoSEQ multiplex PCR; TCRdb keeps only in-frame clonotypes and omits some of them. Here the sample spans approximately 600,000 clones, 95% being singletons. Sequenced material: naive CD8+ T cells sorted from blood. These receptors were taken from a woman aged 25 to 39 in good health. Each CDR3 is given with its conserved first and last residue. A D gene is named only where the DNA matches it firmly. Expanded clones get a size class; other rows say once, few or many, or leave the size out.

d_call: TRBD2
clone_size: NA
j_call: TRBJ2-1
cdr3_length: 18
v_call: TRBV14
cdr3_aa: CASSQDGTSGREYNEQFF
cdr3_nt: TGTGCCAGCAGCCAAGATGGGACTAGCGGGAGGGAGTACAATGAGCAGTTCTTC

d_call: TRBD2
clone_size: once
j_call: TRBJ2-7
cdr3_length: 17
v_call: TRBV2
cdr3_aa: CASSDVLAGRDPYEQYF
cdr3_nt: TGTGCCAGCAGCGATGTTCTAGCGGGCCGAGATCCCTACGAGCAGTACTTC

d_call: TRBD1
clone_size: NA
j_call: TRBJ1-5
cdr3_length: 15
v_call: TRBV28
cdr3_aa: CASSSRTGSNQPQHF
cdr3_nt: TGTGCCAGCAGTTCCCGGACAGGCAGCAATCAGCCCCAGCATTTT

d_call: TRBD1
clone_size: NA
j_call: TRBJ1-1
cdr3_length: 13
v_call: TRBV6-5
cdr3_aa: CASTLGGGYEAFF
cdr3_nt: TGTGCCAGCACTCTCGGAGGGGGCTATGAAGCTTTCTTT

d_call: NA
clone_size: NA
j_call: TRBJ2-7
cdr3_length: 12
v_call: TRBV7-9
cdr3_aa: CASSLGGGEQYF
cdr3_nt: TGTGCCAGCAGCTTAGGGGGCGGCGAGCAGTACTTC

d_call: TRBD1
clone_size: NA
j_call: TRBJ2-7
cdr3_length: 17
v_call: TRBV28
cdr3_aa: CASSLSGPTGVINEQYF
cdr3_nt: TGTGCCAGCAGTTTATCAGGCCCAACAGGGGTGATCAACGAGCAGTACTTC

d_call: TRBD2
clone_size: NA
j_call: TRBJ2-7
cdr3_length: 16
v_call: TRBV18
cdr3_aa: CASSPDPPSGSYEQYF
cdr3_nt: TGTGCCAGCTCACCAGACCCTCCTAGCGGGAGCTACGAGCAGTACTTC

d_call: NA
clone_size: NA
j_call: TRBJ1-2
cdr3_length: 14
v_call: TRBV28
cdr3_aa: CASSLRGGGYGYTF
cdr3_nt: TGTGCCAGCAGTTTGCGGGGAGGAGGCTATGGCTACACCTTC

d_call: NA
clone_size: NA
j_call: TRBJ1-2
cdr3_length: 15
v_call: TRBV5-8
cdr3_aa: CASTYDPIINYGYTF
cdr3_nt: TGTGCCAGCACCTATGATCCAATTATTAACTATGGCTACACCTTC

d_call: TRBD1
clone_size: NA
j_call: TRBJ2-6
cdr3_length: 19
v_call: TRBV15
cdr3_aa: CATSSWDRSGYSGANVLTF
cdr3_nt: TGTGCCACCAGCTCTTGGGACAGGAGCGGATACTCTGGGGCCAACGTCCTGACTTTC

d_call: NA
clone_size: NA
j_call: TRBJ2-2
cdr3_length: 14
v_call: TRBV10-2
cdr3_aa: CASRGGGNTGELFF
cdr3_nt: TGCGCCAGCAGGGGGGGAGGGAACACCGGGGAGCTGTTTTTT

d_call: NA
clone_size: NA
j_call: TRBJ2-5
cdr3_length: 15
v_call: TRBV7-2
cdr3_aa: CASSLGGPSWETQYF
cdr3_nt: TGTGCCAGCAGCTTAGGGGGACCTAGCTGGGAGACCCAGTACTTC

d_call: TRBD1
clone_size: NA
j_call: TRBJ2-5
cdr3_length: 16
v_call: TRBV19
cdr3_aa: CASSRLVTGAQETQYF
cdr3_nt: TGTGCCAGTAGTAGACTCGTCACAGGGGCCCAAGAGACCCAGTACTTC

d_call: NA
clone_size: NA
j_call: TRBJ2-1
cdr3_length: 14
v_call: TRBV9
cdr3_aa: CASSVGFGGDEQFF
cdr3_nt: TGTGCCAGCAGCGTCGGATTCGGAGGCGATGAGCAGTTCTTC

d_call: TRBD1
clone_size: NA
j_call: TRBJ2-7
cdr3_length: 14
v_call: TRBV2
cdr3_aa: CASSWDRGTYEQYF
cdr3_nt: TGTGCCAGCAGCTGGGACAGGGGAACCTACGAGCAGTACTTC

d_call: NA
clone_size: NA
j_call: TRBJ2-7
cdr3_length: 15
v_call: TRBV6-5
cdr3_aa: CASSYLQTGTYEQYF
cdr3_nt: TGTGCCAGCAGTTACCTCCAGACAGGAACCTACGAGCAGTACTTC

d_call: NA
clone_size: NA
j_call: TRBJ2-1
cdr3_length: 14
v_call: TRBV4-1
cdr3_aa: CASGTRGSYNEQFF
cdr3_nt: TGCGCCAGCGGAACAAGGGGCTCTTACAATGAGCAGTTCTTC

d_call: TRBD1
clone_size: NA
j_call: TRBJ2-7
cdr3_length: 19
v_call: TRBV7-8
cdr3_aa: CASSISGTGPTFPTYEQYF
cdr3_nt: TGTGCCAGCAGTATCTCCGGGACAGGGCCGACATTCCCCACCTACGAGCAGTACTTC

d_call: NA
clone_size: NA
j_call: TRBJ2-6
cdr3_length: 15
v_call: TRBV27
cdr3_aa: CASSFGRGGANVLTF
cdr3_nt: TGTGCCAGCAGTTTTGGGCGGGGAGGGGCCAACGTCCTGACTTTC

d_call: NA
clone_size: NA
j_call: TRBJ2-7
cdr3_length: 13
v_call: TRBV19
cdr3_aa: CASREPSSYEQYF
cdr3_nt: TGTGCCAGCCGGGAACCAAGCTCCTACGAGCAGTACTTC

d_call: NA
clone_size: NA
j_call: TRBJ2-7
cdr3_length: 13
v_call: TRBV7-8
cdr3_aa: CASSLALSYEQYF
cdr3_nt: TGTGCCAGCAGCTTAGCCCTCTCCTACGAGCAGTACTTC

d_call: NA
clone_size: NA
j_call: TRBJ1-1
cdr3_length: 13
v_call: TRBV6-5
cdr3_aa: CASGSSGSGEAFF
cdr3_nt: TGTGCCAGCGGGAGTAGTGGAAGCGGGGAAGCTTTCTTT

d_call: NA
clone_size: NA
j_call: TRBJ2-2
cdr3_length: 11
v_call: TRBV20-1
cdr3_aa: CSAQDTGELFF
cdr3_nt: TGCAGTGCTCAGGACACCGGGGAGCTGTTTTTT

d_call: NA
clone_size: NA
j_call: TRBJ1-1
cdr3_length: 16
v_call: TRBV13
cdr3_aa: CASSSNRQKLNTEAFF
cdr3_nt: TGTGCCAGCAGCTCCAACCGACAGAAACTGAACACTGAAGCTTTCTTT

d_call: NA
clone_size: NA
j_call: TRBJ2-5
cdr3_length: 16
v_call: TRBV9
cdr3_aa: CASSVTGTPVFGTQYF
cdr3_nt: TGTGCCAGCAGCGTAACCGGGACACCGGTCTTCGGGACCCAGTACTTC

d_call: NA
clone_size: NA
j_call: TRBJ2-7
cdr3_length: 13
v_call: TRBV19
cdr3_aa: CASSMKGPREQYF
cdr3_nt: TGTGCCAGTAGTATGAAAGGGCCTCGGGAGCAGTACTTC

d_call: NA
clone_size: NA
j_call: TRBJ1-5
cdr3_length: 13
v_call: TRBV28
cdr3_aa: CASSLLLGQPQHF
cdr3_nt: TGTGCCAGCAGTTTATTACTGGGACAGCCCCAGCATTTT

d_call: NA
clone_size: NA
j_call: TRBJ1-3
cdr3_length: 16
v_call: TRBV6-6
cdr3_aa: CASSYSSLGPGNTIYF
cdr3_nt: TGTGCCAGCAGTTACTCGTCCCTCGGGCCTGGAAACACCATATATTTT

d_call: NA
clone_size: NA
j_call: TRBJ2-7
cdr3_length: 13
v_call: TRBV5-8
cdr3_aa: CASSRGYYYEQYF
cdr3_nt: TGTGCCAGCAGTCGGGGCTACTACTACGAGCAGTACTTC

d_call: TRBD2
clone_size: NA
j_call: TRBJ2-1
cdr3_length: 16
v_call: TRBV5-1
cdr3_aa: CASSLPRGSGSVEQFF
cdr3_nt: TGCGCCAGCAGCTTGCCGCGGGGTAGCGGGAGTGTAGAGCAGTTCTTC

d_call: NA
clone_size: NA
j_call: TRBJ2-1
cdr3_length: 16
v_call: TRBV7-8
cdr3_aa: CASSLGWTPAYNEQFF
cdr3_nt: TGTGCCAGCAGCTTAGGGTGGACACCAGCTTACAATGAGCAGTTCTTC

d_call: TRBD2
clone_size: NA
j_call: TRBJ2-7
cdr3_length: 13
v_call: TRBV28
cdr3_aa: CASRGLVSYEQYF
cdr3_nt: TGTGCCAGCAGGGGACTAGTCTCCTACGAGCAGTACTTC

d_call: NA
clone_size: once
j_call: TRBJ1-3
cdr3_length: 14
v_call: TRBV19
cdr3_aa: CASSHRVSGNTIYF
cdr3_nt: TGTGCCAGTAGTCACAGGGTCTCTGGAAACACCATATATTTT

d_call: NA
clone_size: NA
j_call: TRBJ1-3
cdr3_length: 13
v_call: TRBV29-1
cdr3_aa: CSVLTVDGNTIYF
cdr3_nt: TGCAGCGTTTTGACAGTGGACGGAAACACCATATATTTT

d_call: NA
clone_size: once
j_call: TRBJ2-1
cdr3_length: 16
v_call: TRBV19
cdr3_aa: CASNTKTGQIYNEQFF
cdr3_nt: TGTGCCAGTAATACCAAAACGGGACAAATCTACAATGAGCAGTTCTTC

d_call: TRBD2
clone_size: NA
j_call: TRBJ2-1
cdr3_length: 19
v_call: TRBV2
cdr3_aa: CASSITLAGGPPSYNEQFF
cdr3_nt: TGTGCCAGCAGTATAACGCTAGCGGGAGGGCCTCCCTCCTACAATGAGCAGTTCTTC

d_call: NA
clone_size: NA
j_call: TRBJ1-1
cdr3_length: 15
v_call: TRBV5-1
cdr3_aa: CASRQSGLMNTEAFF
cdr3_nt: TGCGCCAGCAGACAGAGCGGACTTATGAACACTGAAGCTTTCTTT

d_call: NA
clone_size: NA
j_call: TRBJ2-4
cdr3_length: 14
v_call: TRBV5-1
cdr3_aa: CASSLERTKNIQYF
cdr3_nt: TGCGCCAGCAGCTTGGAGCGGACCAAAAACATTCAGTACTTC

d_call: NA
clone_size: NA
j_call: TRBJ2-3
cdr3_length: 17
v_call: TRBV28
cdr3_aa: CASSPRSGGFSTDTQYF
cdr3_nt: TGTGCCAGCAGTCCCCGTAGCGGAGGTTTTAGCACAGATACGCAGTATTTT

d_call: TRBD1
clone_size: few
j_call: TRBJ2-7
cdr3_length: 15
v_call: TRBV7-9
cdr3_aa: CASSLGTGASYEQYF
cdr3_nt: TGTGCCAGCAGCTTAGGGACAGGGGCGTCCTACGAGCAGTACTTC

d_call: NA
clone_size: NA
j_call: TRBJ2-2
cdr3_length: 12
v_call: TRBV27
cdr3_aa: CAAGWRTGELFF
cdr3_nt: TGTGCCGCGGGGTGGCGCACCGGGGAGCTGTTTTTT

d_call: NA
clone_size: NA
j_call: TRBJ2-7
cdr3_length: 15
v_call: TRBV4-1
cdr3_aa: CASSQANLGSYEQYF
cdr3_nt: TGCGCCAGCAGCCAAGCCAACCTTGGCTCCTACGAGCAGTACTTC

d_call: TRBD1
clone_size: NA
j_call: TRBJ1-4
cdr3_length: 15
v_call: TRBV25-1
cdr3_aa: CASSDRGQGNEKLFF
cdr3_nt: TGTGCCAGCAGTGACCGGGGACAGGGTAATGAAAAACTGTTTTTT

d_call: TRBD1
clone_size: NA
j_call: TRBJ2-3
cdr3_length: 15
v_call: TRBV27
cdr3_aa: CASKLTGGGTDTQYF
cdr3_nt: TGTGCCAGCAAACTGACAGGGGGCGGGACAGATACGCAGTATTTT

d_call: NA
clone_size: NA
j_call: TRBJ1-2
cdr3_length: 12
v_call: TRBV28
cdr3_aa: CASSLGRYGYTF
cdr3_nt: TGTGCCAGCAGTTTGGGGCGCTATGGCTACACCTTC

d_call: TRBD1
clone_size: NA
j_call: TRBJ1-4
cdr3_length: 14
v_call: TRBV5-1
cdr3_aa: CASSPGQGVEKLFF
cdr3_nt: TGCGCCAGCAGCCCGGGACAGGGAGTAGAAAAACTGTTTTTT

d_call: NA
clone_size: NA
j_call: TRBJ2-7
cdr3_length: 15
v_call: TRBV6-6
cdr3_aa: CASSYSQGTGTEQYF
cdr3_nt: TGTGCCAGCAGTTACTCCCAAGGAACAGGGACCGAGCAGTACTTC

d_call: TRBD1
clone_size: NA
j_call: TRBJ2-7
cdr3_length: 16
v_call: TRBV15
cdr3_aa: CATSREAGTDSYEQYF
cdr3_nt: TGTGCCACCAGCAGAGAAGCAGGGACAGACTCCTACGAGCAGTACTTC

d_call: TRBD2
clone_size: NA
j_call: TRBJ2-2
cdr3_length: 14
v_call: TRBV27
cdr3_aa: CASSFSGRSGELFF
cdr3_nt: TGTGCCAGCAGTTTTAGCGGGAGGTCCGGGGAGCTGTTTTTT

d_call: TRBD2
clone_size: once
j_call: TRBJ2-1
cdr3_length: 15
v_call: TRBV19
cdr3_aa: CASSITSGKIVEQFF
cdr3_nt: TGTGCCAGTAGTATTACTAGCGGGAAAATCGTTGAGCAGTTCTTC

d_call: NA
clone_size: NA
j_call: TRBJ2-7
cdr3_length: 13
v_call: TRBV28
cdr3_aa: CASSLRENYEQYF
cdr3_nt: TGTGCCAGCAGTTTAAGGGAAAACTACGAGCAGTACTTC

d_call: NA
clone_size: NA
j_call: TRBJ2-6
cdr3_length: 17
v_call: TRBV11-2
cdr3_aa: CASSAGSSYSGANVLTF
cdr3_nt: TGTGCCAGCAGCGCCGGGAGCAGCTACTCTGGGGCCAACGTCCTGACTTTC